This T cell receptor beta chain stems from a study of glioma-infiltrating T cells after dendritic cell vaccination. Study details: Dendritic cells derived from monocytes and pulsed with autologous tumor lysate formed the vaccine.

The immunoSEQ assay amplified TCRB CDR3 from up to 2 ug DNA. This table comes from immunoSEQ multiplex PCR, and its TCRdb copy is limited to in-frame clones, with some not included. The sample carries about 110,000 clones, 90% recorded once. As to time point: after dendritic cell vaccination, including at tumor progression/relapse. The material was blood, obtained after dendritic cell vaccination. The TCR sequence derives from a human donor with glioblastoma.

The CDR3 here is CASSLRGSSYNSPLHF. The CDR3 DNA sequence: TGCGCCAGCAGCTTGCGTGGGAGCTCCTATAATTCACCCCTCCACTTT. The chain carries TRBV5-1 and TRBJ1-6; D not certain. Looked up from germline, CDR1 is SGHRS and CDR2 is YFSETQ. Between the trimmed V and J ends, which lost 1 base and 0 bases, there was a span of 8 bases. This CDR3 comprises 16 residues. The full variable domain, its missing parts supplied by reference TRBV5-1 and TRBJ1-6, is KAGVTQTPRYLIKTRGQQVTLSCSPISGHRSVSWYQQTPGQGLQFLFEYFSETQRNKGNFPGRFSGRQFSNSRSEMNVSTLELGDSALYLCASSLRGSSYNSPLHFGNGTRLTVT.